Here is one T cell receptor beta chain with its context. Its antigen is not identified. The CDR3 is 16 residues long. Germline V CDR1 and CDR2: SEHNR, FQNEAQ (reference sequence). With V trimmed by 5 bases and J by 1 base, 8 bases remained unmatched. The data derive from a study of Ad26.COV2.S vaccination and SARS-CoV-2 variants. Background on the study: Ad26.COV2.S was injected intramuscularly once or twice, 56 days apart.

Repertoires were generated with immunoSEQ multiplex PCR, while TCRdb's copy carries only in-frame clones and drops some. The repertoire holds about 680,000 clones, with roughly 90% as singletons. Treatment in this sample: 19 received Ad26.COV2.S at low or high dose, single or two shots; roughly five received placebo; per-sample allocation not given. Following the first vaccine or placebo injection, samples were taken on day 63. Study results and caveats: The analyses of TCR breadth and depth may have understated the size of total T cell responses.

Sequenced here: peripheral blood, sampled in a trial of Ad26.COV2.S vaccine versus placebo. The TCR comes from a person aged 18-60 years who received the Ad26.COV2.S COVID-19 vaccine or a placebo. The rearrangement uses TRBV7-9 and TRBJ2-5, with 9 bases lining up with TRBD2. CDR3 region: CASSLGTSQIQETQYF. The CDR3, as DNA: TGTGCCAGCAGCCTCGGGACTAGCCAAATCCAAGAGACCCAGTACTTC.